This T cell receptor beta chain was captured in a study of shared clonotypes between healthy human individuals. Study findings and constraints: A limitation of the genetic and exposure-history diversity represented arose from few donors. An anticipated effect of sequencing depth on clonotype sharing among donors was recognized.

Study processing details: Because ImmunoSEQ provided only junction sequences with no quality scores, the filtering differed. TCRdb keeps only in-frame clones here, not all; method: immunoSEQ multiplex PCR. The V and J calls and clone size come from that table; D and trimming were worked out from the DNA. The table records roughly 500,000 clones, approximately 82% of them present only once. Germline V CDR1 and CDR2: SGHTA, FQGNSA. The CDR3 length is 15 residues. V lost 7 bases to trimming and J lost 4 bases, with 19 bases between them. As regards this clone: The antigen remains unidentified.

This TCR derives from a woman between 40 and 55 years old in good health. Some clones in this sample may be carry-over from other donors' samples. The rearrangement joins TRBV7-2 to TRBJ1-1, with a weak D call TRBD1 (6 bases). The sample consisted of PBMCs. The CDR3 loop reads CASTSLREGGTEAFF. The CDR3 coding sequence is TGTGCCAGCACCTCCCTCCGTGAGGGGGGCACTGAAGCTTTCTTT.